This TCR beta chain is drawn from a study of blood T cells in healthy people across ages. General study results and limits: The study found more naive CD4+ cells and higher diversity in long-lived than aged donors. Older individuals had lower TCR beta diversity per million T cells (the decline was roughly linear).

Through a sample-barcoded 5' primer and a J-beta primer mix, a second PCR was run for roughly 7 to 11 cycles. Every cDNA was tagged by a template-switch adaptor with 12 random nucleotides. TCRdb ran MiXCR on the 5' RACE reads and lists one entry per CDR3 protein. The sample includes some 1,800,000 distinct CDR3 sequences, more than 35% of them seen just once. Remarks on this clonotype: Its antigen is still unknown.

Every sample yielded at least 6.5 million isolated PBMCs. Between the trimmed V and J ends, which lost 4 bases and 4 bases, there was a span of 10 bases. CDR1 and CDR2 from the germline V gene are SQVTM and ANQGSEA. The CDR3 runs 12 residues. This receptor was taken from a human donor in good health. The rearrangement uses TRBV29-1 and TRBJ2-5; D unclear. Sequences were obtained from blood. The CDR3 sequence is CSVGTVGETQYF. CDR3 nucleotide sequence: TGCAGCGTTGGGACGGTAGGAGAGACCCAGTACTTC. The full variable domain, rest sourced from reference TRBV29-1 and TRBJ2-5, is SAVISQKPSRDICQRGTSLTIQCQVDSQVTMMFWYRQQPGQSLTLIATANQGSEATYESGFVIDKFPISRPNLTFSTLTVSNMSPEDSSIYLCSVGTVGETQYFGPGTRLLVL.